This T cell receptor (beta chain) originates from a study of blood T cell repertoires in COVID-19. Overall study context: The United States, Italy and Spain supplied acute and convalescent COVID-19 samples.

Trimming shortened V by 0 bases and J by 6 bases, and 15 bases separated the two germline ends. Germline CDR1 is LGHDT and CDR2 is YNNKEL (reference sequence). CDR3 length equals 16 residues. Profiled with immunoSEQ multiplex PCR; TCRdb holds only in-frame clones, not every one. Of just over 650,000 clones listed, about 90% were seen once; the top ten hold roughly 0.26%. Sequenced: peripheral blood. This sequence joins TRBV3-1 (or the pseudogene TRBV3-2) and TRBJ1-5, with D maybe TRBD1 (6 bases). This clonotype originated in a woman aged 18 to 35 with acute or convalescent COVID-19. CDR3 residues: CASSQDPWGRGQPQHF. The CDR3 nucleotides are TGTGCCAGCAGCCAAGATCCCTGGGGCAGGGGTCAGCCCCAGCATTTT.